The clone carrying this T cell receptor (beta chain) has only a few counts. Antigen: not known. The second PCR ran about 7 to 12 cycles with a sample-barcoded 5' primer and J-beta primers. TCRdb recomputed calls from the 5' RACE reads with MiXCR, one row per CDR3 protein. In the table there are over 1,500,000 distinct CDR3 sequences, about 50% of which are singletons. The V segment lost 5 bases and the J segment 5 bases; nucleotides outside the gene matches: 14. Germline V gene sequence: CDR1 SGHTA, CDR2 FQGNSA. This CDR3 has 16 amino acids. This entry is derived from a study of blood T cells in healthy people across ages. Study results and limitations: Naive CD4+ cells and diversity were both higher in long-lived donors than in aged donors.

The TCR was taken from a woman in her thirties or forties in good health. The chain carries TRBV7-2 and TRBJ2-5; 7 nucleotides match TRBD1. Material: blood. The CDR3 bases are TGTGCCAGCAGCCCCTACAGACAGGGATCGATCGAGACCCAGTACTTC. Its translation is CASSPYRQGSIETQYF.